The sequence of this T cell receptor beta chain was determined in a study of cytomegalovirus exposure and HLA in healthy donors (dated by TCRdb to 2015 to 2018). Regarding the research as a whole: An earlier analysis of several hundred of the donors reported more than 250 Gb of sequence data and around 120 million unique TCR beta sequences from around 200 million T cells. Rather than using new phenotypic data, the later analysis identified candidate immune exposures from TCR beta sequences and from how often those sequences occurred across donors. Typing coverage differed by locus: A, B, C, DRB1 and DQB1 were typed in about 629-630 donors, DQA1 in approximately 520, DPA1 in nearly 610, and DPB1 in 472. An early release that covered some 630 HLA-typed donors contained about 300 gigabases of sequencing data and approximately 85 million unique TCR sequences. Four to six DR-DQ haplotypes were handled as single units for association and clustering because linkage in the cohort was strong. To predict cytomegalovirus infection status, the study combined high-throughput TCR immunosequencing, statistical association of individual TCRs with disease status, and machine learning. In a later analysis, previously published TCR beta repertoires from 670 or so donors were re-analyzed and high-resolution HLA genotyping was added so that TCR occurrence patterns could be studied. The study aimed to test whether signatures of past pathogen exposure could be identified by cataloging public T cell receptors. A separate validation cohort of some 130 different subjects was used in addition to the approximately 700-subject first cohort. To decide whether each TCR beta V gene segment behaved as functional or pseudogenic, an earlier analysis of some 540 of the donors relied on high-throughput TCR beta sequencing. The study profiled the T cell repertoires of 550 to 700 subjects by immunosequencing and related them to cytomegalovirus serostatus. Donor age, sex, ethnicity and CMV serostatus were compiled together with the repertoire data. All discovery cohort repertoires had been generated using a single sequencing platform. On average, about 240,000 unique TCR beta nucleotide sequences were sequenced per donor among fewer than 500 genotyped donors of the cohort, with 15% to 20% of those sequences being non-productive. The genetic ancestry cluster associated with self-reported Caucasian donors included roughly 84% of the 398 genotyped donors. A later genetic analysis used genome-wide SNP genotypes for about 65% of the roughly 700 donors, treating that subset as a discovery cohort. Class I and class II HLA loci were covered by the typing at four-digit resolution. Broader findings and caveats from the paper: Broadly in line with IMGT annotations, most TCR beta V segments showed up in productive rearrangements about 87% or about 30% of the time in an earlier analysis of 587 of the donors. In a later analysis, the rate of TCR association differed among HLA loci, with DRB1 alleles having the most associated TCRs and HLA-C alleles having the fewest. The sequencing pipeline was judged likely to have produced a cluster of highly shared sequence variants as a technical artifact. A later analysis found that most CMV-associated TCR beta chains appeared HLA-restricted, with HLA associations seemingly driven largely by CMV exposure. Linkage disequilibrium might explain the correlated functional status among segregating V segments, but an unknown experimental factor could not be ruled out. For the cohort, immune exposure information was limited to CMV serostatus. The presence/absence analyses assumed that sequencing depth was roughly uniform across donors, and that assumption may not be true. Assigning TCR associations to individual alleles was difficult when HLA alleles, especially DR and DQ, strongly co-occurred. Across donors, most TCR sequences were observed very rarely, whereas some public TCRs were present in many individuals. A total of fewer than 200 TCR beta chains were listed by the study as associated with cytomegalovirus. At a false discovery rate of 0.05, a later analysis linked roughly 17,000 TCR beta sequences to specific HLA alleles. The 87-base-pair reads could not distinguish some IMGT-functional V segments, including TRBV6-2 and TRBV6-3, so those segments were excluded. Cytomegalovirus status was reported to be diagnosed by the classifier with high specificity and sensitivity in both the original and validation cohorts. The authors suggested that the approach could potentially be extended to other disease states and immunological phenotypes. A later genetic analysis associated a missense DCLRE1C variant with V-gene and J-gene trimming of TCR beta chains, and an independent cohort replicated the association. According to a later analysis, parvovirus B19, influenza, CMV and Epstein-Barr virus appeared linked to several top co-occurrence clusters. Because counts were too low, 15 to 20 rarely observed V segments, including chromosome 9 orphons, were excluded from the earlier analysis of 500 to 700 of the donors. In vitro tests confirmed that three of the cytomegalovirus-associated TCR beta chains recognize cytomegalovirus antigens. A further reported finding was that TCR beta sequences accurately predicted the HLA-A and HLA-B alleles for most subjects in the first cohort. In a later analysis, HLA-associated TCR beta chains were found to be more clonally expanded and to have lower generation probabilities than equally common non-associated chains. In a later genetic analysis, fewer N-insertions in productive TCRs were reported among donors in an Asian-associated ancestry cluster than the roughly 640-donor mean. Because HLA typing was unavailable for some donors at each locus, only the typed subset was used in association tests. This cohort had only TCR beta chains sequenced, and the lack of alpha or paired-chain data limited which features could be detected.

CDR1 SEHNR and CDR2 FQNEAQ are derived from the germline V gene (reference sequence). The CDR3 spans 13 residues, from the cysteine through the phenylalanine. Only the CDR3 portion is preserved as DNA: 39 bases, with reading frame beginning at the first base. V lost 7 bases and J lost 3 bases; the stretch between them is 12 bases long. The cohort comprised hundreds of healthy bone marrow donors. At the time of sampling, all cohort members were nominally healthy, though unrecorded immune exposures were likely present. The donor tested CMV seronegative and was one of the 352 seronegative cohort members. A peripheral blood sample was collected from each donor, and TCR beta sequencing was performed on peripheral blood mononuclear cells. Genomic DNA extraction from the blood cell samples was performed with the Qiagen DNeasy Blood Extraction Kit. Preparation of the library involved the immunoSEQ multiplex PCR assay. For the multiplex PCR, a mixture combining 60 forward primers for TCR Vbeta segments and 13 reverse primers for TCR Jbeta segments was used. The CDR3 region of rearranged TCR beta genes was amplified from genomic DNA by a multiplex PCR assay. The amplified TCR beta libraries were sequenced on the Illumina HiSeq System as 87-base-pair reads. Under the source paper's analysis protocol: A later analysis counted about 80 million unique TCR beta chains across the 600 to 850 repertoires, and some 11 million of these chains were shared by at least two donors. Raw reads were error-corrected and collapsed into unique sequences with a nearest-neighbor algorithm that merged closely related sequences to remove PCR and sequencing errors. CDR3 sequences were aligned to IMGT reference sequences to assign V, D and J gene segments. Each retained sequence needed at least a six-nucleotide match to both a V gene segment and a J gene segment. A rearrangement was called productive if the CDR3 had no stop codons and remained in frame with V and J, and every other rearrangement was called non-productive. Following IMGT convention, CDR3 was defined as the stretch from the second conserved V-encoded cysteine to the conserved J-encoded phenylalanine. Sequences without an unambiguous match to a single V gene segment were excluded from the earlier analysis of about 630 of the donors. An earlier analysis of 500 to 700 of the donors classified V segments as functional when productive rearrangements were above 56.7% and as segregating when the standard deviation between donors was above 5%. To diagnose cytomegalovirus status from the catalog of TCR beta chain sequences, a statistical classification framework was built. A later analysis assigned V and J genes by comparing TCR nucleotide sequences with IMGT/GENE-DB human TR gene sequences. Using the TCRdist pipeline, a later analysis assigned CDR3 sequences along with most-parsimonious VDJ recombination scenarios. In a later analysis, each TCR beta chain was defined by its CDR3 amino acid sequence together with its V-gene family, and reads lacking a unique V-gene family were excluded. A later analysis removed 592 highly shared, low-generation-probability nucleotide sequences to deal with suspected cross-contamination and a sequencing artifact. A later analysis calculated a clonal expansion index for each public chain from normalized within-repertoire ranks of inferred template counts. A later analysis computed generation probabilities with a VDJ recombination model fitted to out-of-frame rearrangements, and checked the results against IGoR. In a later analysis, TCR-TCR, TCR-HLA and TCR-CMV co-occurrence was scored with hypergeometric tests, and a repertoire-size bias correction was applied to TCR pairs. To estimate false discovery rates, a later analysis permuted the HLA or CMV assignments 20 times. A later analysis grouped co-occurring TCRs with DBSCAN, adding TCRdist sequence similarity when clustering within HLA-allele-positive subsets. For co-occurrence clustering, repertoires with fewer than 30,000 or more than 120,000 public chains were excluded, along with about five repertoires with anomalous nucleotide sharing. TCRdb carries this immuneACCESS record with in-frame sequences only. Its versions omit some clonotypes, under half of them owing to an unresolved V gene in the studies checked, with the rest unexplained. V, J and clone size are those of that table, while D and trimming were read from the DNA. This sample comprises a few hundred thousand clones, 60% to 85% of them detected only once. Roughly a sixth of the sample is in the top ten clones.

Regarding this clone: Its target antigen remains unknown. Per-nucleotide qualities are absent, and no much larger clonotype sits a single base away.

This receptor was taken from a man aged 40-55 years in good health and CMV-seronegative. Specimen: PBMCs. The sequence links TRBV7-9 to TRBJ1-1; D gene: possibly TRBD1, on 6 matching bases. The CDR3 loop reads CASNPPGDTEAFF. The nucleotide sequence reads as follows: TGTGCCAGCAACCCGCCAGGGGACACTGAAGCTTTCTTT.